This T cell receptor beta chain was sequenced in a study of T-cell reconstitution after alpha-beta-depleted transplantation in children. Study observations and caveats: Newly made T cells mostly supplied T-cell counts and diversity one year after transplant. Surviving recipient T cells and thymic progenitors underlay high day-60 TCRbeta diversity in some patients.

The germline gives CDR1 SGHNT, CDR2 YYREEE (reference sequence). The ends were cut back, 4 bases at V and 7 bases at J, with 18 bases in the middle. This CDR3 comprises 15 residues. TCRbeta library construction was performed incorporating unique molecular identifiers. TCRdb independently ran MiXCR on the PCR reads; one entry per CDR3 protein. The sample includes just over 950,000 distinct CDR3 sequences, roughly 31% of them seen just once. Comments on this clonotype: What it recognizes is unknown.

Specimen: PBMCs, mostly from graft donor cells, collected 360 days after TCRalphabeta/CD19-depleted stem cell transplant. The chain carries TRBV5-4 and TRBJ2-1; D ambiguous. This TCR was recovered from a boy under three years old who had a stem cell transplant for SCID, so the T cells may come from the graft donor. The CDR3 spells CASSVDGFVGNEQFF. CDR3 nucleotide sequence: TGTGCCAGCAGCGTGGATGGATTTGTGGGAAATGAGCAGTTCTTC.